This TCR beta chain was identified in a study of T cells in Graves' hyperthyroidism and ophthalmopathy. Trimming removed 6 bases from V and 8 bases from J; junction bases left unmatched: 6. This CDR3 contains 14 residues. Per germline, CDR1 SGHTA and CDR2 FQGTGA. RNA transcripts gave rise to amplified TCR beta CDR3 regions. A first-round RT-PCR of the TCR CDR3 used the HTBI primer set. TCRdb fed the multiplex PCR reads into MiXCR, producing one record per CDR3 protein. The data show 300,000 to 500,000 distinct CDR3 sequences, with about 15% seen just once and approximately 32% held by the top ten. Exclusion followed for patients with uncontrolled infection, other autoimmune disease, pregnancy or lactation. Clinical symptoms, serum thyroxine and TRAb, thyroid ultrasound and orbital computed tomography were used for the diagnoses. Fresh peripheral blood, approximately 10 ml, yielded the PBMCs.

The chain recombines TRBV7-3 with TRBJ2-1, with TRBD2 matching 11 bases. The receptor comes from a woman aged 30 to 39 with Graves' hyperthyroidism. Sequences were obtained from blood. Here the CDR3 DNA reads TGTGCCAGCAGACTAGCGGGAGAGGCAGATGAGCAGTTCTTC. It is translated as CASRLAGEADEQFF. The full variable domain, completed using reference TRBV7-3 and TRBJ2-1, is GAGVSQTPSNKVTEKGKYVELRCDPISGHTALYWYRQSLGQGPEFLIYFQGTGAADDSGLPNDRFFAVRPEGSVSTLKIQRTERGDSAVYLCASRLAGEADEQFFGPGTRLTVL.